This T cell receptor (beta chain) came from a study of sequential checkpoint blockade in melanoma. Across the whole study: First-line arms were nivolumab then ipilimumab, or the reverse, randomized 1:1. Each arm's sequence ended with maintenance nivolumab.

Generated by immunoSEQ multiplex PCR, the TCRdb table keeps only in-frame clones and is missing some. The sample contains around 26,000 clones, around 73% of which appear only once. The CDR3 length is 14 residues. Trimming cost V 1 base and J 8 bases, with 17 bases left between them. Germline V gene lookup returns CDR1 SQVTM and CDR2 ANQGSEA. Treatment in this sample: randomized to nivolumab then ipilimumab (arm A) or the reverse (arm B). DNA-damaging chemotherapy had not been given to any patient beforehand. PBMC sorting kept live CD3+CD8+ cells without CD19 or CD56. This clone was observed a single time.

The specimen comprised CD8+ T cells sorted from blood (inferred from file names), sampled from a patient given nivolumab and ipilimumab in sequence. The source of this sequence is a human donor with melanoma. This sequence joins TRBV29-1 and TRBJ1-1; D is unresolved. CDR3 in DNA: TGCAGCGTTGAAGCGCCGGGAGCTGCTTTAGAAGCTTTCTTT. Encoded protein: CSVEAPGAALEAFF.